This T cell receptor (beta chain) was recovered during a study of CD4+ T cells in melanoma. Regarding this clone: Its antigen is currently unknown.

The J segment lost 4 bases and the V segment lost 3 bases, leaving 9 bases of the junction unmatched. From germline, CDR1 is MGHRA and CDR2 YSYEKL. This CDR3 region has 16 residues. Regarding the study as a whole: Diverse differentiation states were reported for melanoma neoantigen-specific CD4+ T cells. A reported correlation linked neoantigen-specific CD4+ T cells to CD8+, macrophage and B cell function.

Libraries were prepared by immunoSEQ multiplex PCR; TCRdb keeps only in-frame clonotypes and omits some of them. The profile covers approximately 20,000 clones, with around four fifths appearing a single time and 7.5% to 10% taken by the ten largest. This receptor was identified in a human donor with melanoma. This chain links TRBV4-1 with TRBJ1-3; 7 bases are shared with TRBD1. The CDR3 DNA sequence: TGCGCCAGCAGCCAGATAGGGACAGCCTCGGGAAACACCATATATTTT. Protein product: CASSQIGTASGNTIYF.